The 27 T cell receptor beta chains in this list originate from one sample, sequenced in a study of cytomegalovirus exposure and HLA in healthy donors. PCR used 60 Vbeta primers and 13 Jbeta primers. Libraries were prepared by immunoSEQ multiplex PCR; TCRdb keeps only in-frame clonotypes and omits some of them. The sample carries nearly 200,000 clones, under 90% recorded once. Specimen: PBMCs. These receptors came from a boy younger than 10 in good health and CMV-seronegative.

The chain combines TRBV27 with TRBJ2-5, with D possibly being TRBD2 (5 bases). The J call is uncertain, as TRBJ2-7 better fits the DNA end. CDR3 length: 14 amino acids. Germline V gene data show CDR1 as MNHEY and CDR2 as SMNVEV (reference sequence). The CDR3 region has the DNA TGTGCCAGCAGTTCTCTAGCCGCAAACTACGAGCAGTACTTC. Its translation is CASSSLAANYEQYF.

Notes on this clone: The junction does not match germline at one end; this may be a read error. The chain uses TRBV7-9 and TRBJ2-4; 7 bases match TRBD2. The CDR3 consists of 14 residues. Germline loops: CDR1 SEHNR, CDR2 FQNEAQ (reference sequence). CDR3 sequence reads: CSSSSRGGGDIQYF. As DNA, the CDR3 is TGTTCCAGCAGCTCGAGGGGCGGGGGAGACATTCAGTACTTC.

The chain is built from TRBV5-6 and TRBJ1-2, with D maybe TRBD1 (6 bases). CDR1 is SGHDT, CDR2 YYEEEE, per germline. Trimming pared 0 bases from V and 2 bases from J, leaving 17 bases between. This CDR3 has 17 amino acids. The chain's CDR3 is CASSLVRTATINYGYTF. The CDR3 DNA follows: TGTGCCAGCAGCTTGGTTCGGACAGCTACTATAAACTATGGCTACACCTTC.

With respect to this clone: This specimen includes other DNA sequences encoding the same CDR3. The chain combines TRBV7-2 with TRBJ1-6; D unclear. Germline lookup yields CDR1 SGHTA and CDR2 FQGNSA. This CDR3 has 15 amino acids. Trimming stripped 3 bases from V and 0 bases from J, with 6 bases between. The CDR3 DNA reads as TGTGCCAGCAGCTTGAGGAGCTCCTATAATTCACCCCTCCACTTT. Protein sequence: CASSLRSSYNSPLHF. Full variable domain (missing parts from reference TRBV7-2 and TRBJ1-6): GAGVSQSPSNKVTEKGKDVELRCDPISGHTALYWYRQSLGQGLEFLIYFQGNSAPDKSGLPSDRFSAERTGGSVSTLTIQRTQQEDSAVYLCASSLRSSYNSPLHFGNGTRLTVT.

The gene calls are TRBV7-3 and TRBJ2-2; no clear D. The V end was cut by 4 bases, the J end by 7 bases, with 7 bases between. Germline assignment: CDR1 SGHTA and CDR2 FQGTGA. This CDR3 contains 12 residues. DNA of the CDR3: TGTGCCAGCAGCTCACCCGGCGGGGAGCTGTTTTTT. Protein product: CASSSPGGELFF. The full variable domain, completed using reference TRBV7-3 and TRBJ2-2, is GAGVSQTPSNKVTEKGKYVELRCDPISGHTALYWYRQSLGQGPEFLIYFQGTGAADDSGLPNDRFFAVRPEGSVSTLKIQRTERGDSAVYLCASSSPGGELFFGEGSRLTVL.

V is TRBV19 and J is TRBJ1-6; 7 bases match TRBD1. CDR3 length equals 15 residues. The trim removed 4 bases at V and 14 bases at J, leaving 14 bases unmatched. Per the germline V gene, CDR1 is LNHDA and CDR2 is SQIVND (reference sequence). CDR3: CASSTPGTVESALHF. The DNA of the CDR3 is TGTGCCAGTAGTACCCCCGGGACAGTCGAGTCAGCCCTCCACTTT.

The V gene is TRBV7-2, the J gene TRBJ1-5; 7 bases match TRBD1. Per the germline V gene, CDR1 is SGHTA and CDR2 is FQGNSA. The CDR3 is 15 residues long. The V and J ends lost 1 base and 2 bases, in that order; junction bases with no gene match: 2. CDR3 amino acids: CASSLDRGGNQPQHF. CDR3 in DNA: TGTGCCAGCAGCTTAGACAGGGGCGGCAATCAGCCCCAGCATTTT.

This clone was seen a handful of times. This chain uses TRBV7-9 with TRBJ2-1, with TRBD2 matching over 11 bases. In germline, CDR1 is SEHNR, CDR2 FQNEAQ (reference sequence). The J segment lost 7 bases and the V segment lost 2 bases, leaving 4 bases of the junction unmatched. CDR3 size: 15 residues. CDR3: CASSLFPSGGNEQFF. CDR3 DNA: TGTGCCAGCAGCTTATTTCCTAGCGGGGGGAATGAGCAGTTCTTC.

The J gene is TRBJ2-3, the V gene TRBV2; tentative D call: TRBD1 (5 bases). V lost 7 bases and J lost 4, with 18 bases in between. The CDR3 totals 15 residues. The germline CDR1 and CDR2 sequences are SNHLY and FYNNEI. The CDR3 DNA reads TGTGCCAGCACCTCCCGAGCCCTGGGGCCAGATACGCAGTATTTT. Residues: CASTSRALGPDTQYF.

The CDR3 sequence is CASSLPGTYNEQFF. The DNA for the CDR3 is TGCGCCAGCAGCTTACCGGGGACCTACAATGAGCAGTTCTTC. The chain couples TRBV5-1 to TRBJ2-1; D might be TRBD2 (5 bases). The CDR3 length is 14 residues. Trimming cost V 2 bases and J 2 bases, with 8 bases left between them. Germline assignment: CDR1 SGHRS and CDR2 YFSETQ.

The chain combines TRBV9 with TRBJ2-1; D perhaps matches TRBD2 (5 bases). Germline CDR1 SGDLS, CDR2 YYNGEE. The ends were cut back, 2 bases at V and 10 bases at J, with 10 bases in the middle. The CDR3 has 12 amino acids. The CDR3, as DNA: TGTGCCAGCAGCGTTTGGACGGGGGAGCAGTTCTTC. This gives the protein CASSVWTGEQFF.

This clone showed up just a few times. The chain uses TRBV10-3 and TRBJ2-7; TRBD1 matches at 10 bases. CDR1 and CDR2 from the germline V gene are ENHRY and SYGVKD. The CDR3 loop spans 13 amino acids. V lost 10 bases to trimming and J lost 0 bases; unmatched junction nucleotides: 3. For the CDR3, the DNA is TGTGCCACCGGGACAGGGGCCTCCTACGAGCAGTACTTC. Its protein product is CATGTGASYEQYF.

V usage is TRBV11-3 and J usage is TRBJ2-5; D perhaps matches TRBD2 (6 bases). V lost 3 bases to trimming and J lost 5 bases, with 10 bases between them. The CDR3 has 13 amino acids. The V gene's germline CDR1 is SGHNT and CDR2 YENEEA. CDR3 DNA: TGTGCCAGCAGCTTGGGGGGAAGGGAGACCCAGTACTTC. Translated: CASSLGGRETQYF.

The rearrangement joins TRBV5-3 to TRBJ1-2, with a weak D call TRBD1 (5 bases). TRBV5-3 is identified as an open reading frame with a role that is uncertain. CDR3 size: 13 residues. V lost 6 bases and J 2 bases, leaving 11 bases between the germline ends. CDR3 amino acids: CARIRQKNYGYTF. Here the CDR3 DNA reads TGTGCCAGAATCCGACAGAAGAACTATGGCTACACCTTC.

The rearrangement joins TRBV29-1 to TRBJ2-7; 7 nucleotides line up with TRBD1. The V gene end was trimmed by 4 bases and the J gene end by 3 bases; junction bases not matched to a gene: 6. This CDR3 spans 13 amino acids. CDR1 and CDR2 from the germline V gene are SQVTM and ANQGSEA. This chain's CDR3 is CSVVQGPLYEQYF. The CDR3 DNA follows: TGCAGCGTTGTACAGGGGCCGCTCTACGAGCAGTACTTC.

The chain links TRBV14 to TRBJ1-1; tentative D call: TRBD1 (6 bases). The germline V and J ends were trimmed by 4 bases and 0 bases, with 15 bases remaining between them. This CDR3 contains 16 residues. The V gene's germline CDR1 is SGHDN and CDR2 FVKESK. The CDR3 spells CASSRTRGHLNTEAFF. The CDR3 nucleotides are TGTGCCAGCAGCCGGACCCGGGGACACCTGAACACTGAAGCTTTCTTT.

This chain joins TRBV2 and TRBJ1-6; D gene unclear. CDR1 and CDR2 (germline): SNHLY, FYNNEI. This CDR3 has 13 residues. Trimming left V 7 bases short and J 7 bases short, with 11 bases between. This chain's CDR3 is CASTNIANSPLHF. CDR3 DNA sequence: TGTGCCAGCACGAACATAGCGAATTCACCCCTCCACTTT.

The chain combines TRBV29-1 with TRBJ1-1, with TRBD1 as a possible D gene (5 bases). V was shortened by 2 bases and J by 3 bases, with 16 bases between the two germline ends. Looked up from germline, CDR1 is SQVTM and CDR2 is ANQGSEA. The CDR3 runs to 15 residues. The CDR3 DNA is TGCAGCGTTGAAACCCCCCCCTGGGGGGACACTGAAGCTTTCTTT. This translates into CSVETPPWGDTEAFF.

The J gene is TRBJ1-6, the V gene TRBV27, with a tentative D call TRBD1 (6 bases). The ends were cut back, 3 bases at V and 10 bases at J, with 16 bases in the middle. The CDR3 loop spans 15 amino acids. Germline V lookup: CDR1 MNHEY, CDR2 SMNVEV (reference sequence). The CDR3 DNA reads as TGTGCCAGCAGTTTGAGGGACATGGTAGGATCACCCCTCCACTTT. It specifies CASSLRDMVGSPLHF.

The chain joins TRBV5-1 to TRBJ2-7; 8 bases map to TRBD2. Per the germline V gene, CDR1 is SGHRS and CDR2 is YFSETQ. The CDR3 loop spans 16 amino acids. V was pared by 4 bases and J by 2 bases, with 11 bases of the junction left unmatched. CDR3 DNA sequence: TGCGCCAGCAGCCCTATTGGCGGGGGGTATACCTACGAGCAGTACTTC. Translated: CASSPIGGGYTYEQYF.

The chain links TRBV11-2 to TRBJ1-1; 10 bases line up with TRBD1. The V segment lost 5 bases and the J segment 4 bases; nucleotides outside the gene matches: 4. Per the germline V gene, CDR1 is SGHAT and CDR2 is FQNNGV. This CDR3 is 14 amino acids long. The CDR3 spells CASSLTGGLTEAFF. In DNA form, the CDR3 reads TGTGCCAGCAGCCTGACAGGGGGCCTCACTGAAGCTTTCTTT.

The CDR3 loop is CAISESGTSLDTQYF. The CDR3 DNA reads TGTGCCATCAGTGAGAGTGGGACTAGTTTAGATACGCAGTATTTT. The chain carries TRBV10-3 and TRBJ2-3, with 8 nucleotides matching TRBD2. This CDR3 is 15 amino acids long. From germline, CDR1 is ENHRY and CDR2 SYGVKD. The V gene end was trimmed by 2 bases and the J gene end by 5 bases; junction bases not matched to a gene: 6.

This clone has only a few counts. This rearrangement joins TRBV4-3 to TRBJ2-1; perhaps TRBD1 as D (6 bases). CDR3 size: 16 residues. Germline lookup yields CDR1 LGHNA and CDR2 YSLEER. The germline V and J ends were trimmed by 0 bases and 3 bases, with 12 bases remaining between them. The CDR3 sequence: CASSQDGAGDYNEQFF. CDR3 nucleotides: TGCGCCAGCAGCCAAGATGGGGCAGGGGACTACAATGAGCAGTTCTTC.

This chain connects TRBV5-4 to TRBJ2-3; possible D gene TRBD2, 5 bases. CDR1 is SGHNT and CDR2 is YYREEE in the germline V gene (reference sequence). V lost 4 bases and J lost 0, with 9 bases in between. The CDR3 has 14 amino acids. The CDR3 DNA reads TGTGCCAGCAGCCAGACTATTAGCACAGATACGCAGTATTTT. Its translation: CASSQTISTDTQYF. The full variable domain, in which reference TRBV5-4 and TRBJ2-3 provide the parts outside the CDR3, is ETGVTQSPTHLIKTRGQQVTLRCSSQSGHNTVSWYQQALGQGPQFIFQYYREEENGRGNFPPRFSGLQFPNYSSELNVNALELDDSALYLCASSQTISTDTQYFGPGTRLTVL.

This clone was observed a single time. The chain joins TRBV6-5 to TRBJ2-3, with TRBD2 matching over 7 bases. J was trimmed by 3 bases and V by 2 bases; bases with no gene match: 5. The germline gives CDR1 MNHEY, CDR2 SVGAGI. The length of the CDR3 is 15 residues. The CDR3 here is CASSYADGGTDTQYF. For the CDR3, the DNA is TGTGCCAGCAGTTACGCGGACGGGGGGACAGATACGCAGTATTTT.

This clone was detected only a few times. V usage is TRBV18 and J usage is TRBJ1-1; D is uncertain. Deletions cut 6 bases from V and 0 bases from J, with 11 bases between. Germline loops: CDR1 KGHSH, CDR2 LQKENI. This CDR3 is built from 14 residues. The CDR3 sequence is CASSPGYMNTEAFF. The CDR3 DNA sequence: TGTGCCAGCTCTCCGGGGTACATGAACACTGAAGCTTTCTTT.

V is TRBV7-9 and J is TRBJ2-5; 8 bases align to TRBD1. The germline gives CDR1 SEHNR, CDR2 FQNEAQ (reference sequence). V lost 4 bases to trimming and J lost 1 base; unmatched junction nucleotides: 5. The CDR3 is 15 residues long. The chain's CDR3 is CASSSLGTGQETQYF. Written as DNA, the CDR3 is TGTGCCAGCAGCTCACTAGGGACAGGCCAAGAGACCCAGTACTTC.